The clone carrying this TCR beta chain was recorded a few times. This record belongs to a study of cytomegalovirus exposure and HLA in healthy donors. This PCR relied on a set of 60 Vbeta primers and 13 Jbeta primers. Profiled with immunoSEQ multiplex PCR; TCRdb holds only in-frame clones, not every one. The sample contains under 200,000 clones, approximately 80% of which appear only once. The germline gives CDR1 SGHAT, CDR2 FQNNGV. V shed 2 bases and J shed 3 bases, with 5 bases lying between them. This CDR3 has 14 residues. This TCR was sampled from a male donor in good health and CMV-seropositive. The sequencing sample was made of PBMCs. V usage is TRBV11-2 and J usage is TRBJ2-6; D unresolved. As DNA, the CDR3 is TGTGCCAGCAGCTTACTTGTTGGGGCCAACGTCCTGACTTTC. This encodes CASSLLVGANVLTF.